A selection of T cell receptor beta chains follows, all from one sample in a study of cytomegalovirus exposure and HLA in healthy donors. TCRdb's table, derived via immunoSEQ multiplex PCR, lists solely in-frame clones and lacks some. This table holds 150,000 to 200,000 clones, about 80% found once. The sequencing sample was made of PBMCs. The receptors come from a woman aged 25-40 years in good health and CMV-seronegative. Each CDR3 is given with its conserved first and last residue. D genes are given only for firm matches. The size entry is marked missing in some rows and otherwise reads once, few, many or a size class.

size,J,V,D,CDR3,DNA
NA,TRBJ2-3,TRBV6-1,TRBD2,CASSGLAGGRDTQYF,TGTGCCAGCAGCGGACTAGCGGGGGGGCGGGATACGCAGTATTTT
NA,TRBJ2-7,TRBV2,TRBD2,CASSAGTSGYEQYF,TGTGCCAGCAGTGCCGGGACTAGCGGTTACGAGCAGTACTTC
NA,TRBJ1-6,TRBV28,TRBD1,CASMMGQGGSPLHF,TGTGCCAGCATGATGGGGCAGGGGGGTTCACCCCTCCACTTT
NA,TRBJ1-5,TRBV6-4,TRBD1,CAGHWSPGQGAFSNQPQHF,TGTGCCGGCCACTGGTCACCGGGACAGGGGGCCTTTAGCAATCAGCCCCAGCATTTT
NA,TRBJ2-7,TRBV18,TRBD1,CASSWDRGSYEQYF,TGTGCCAGCTCTTGGGACAGGGGCTCTTACGAGCAGTACTTC
NA,TRBJ1-2,TRBV6-6,TRBD1,CASSYAGQGGYTF,TGTGCCAGCAGTTACGCGGGACAGGGTGGCTACACCTTC
NA,TRBJ2-1,TRBV27,NA,CASRPLGVNNEQFF,TGTGCCAGCAGACCTCTGGGAGTTAACAATGAGCAGTTCTTC
NA,TRBJ1-4,TRBV30,TRBD1,CACPGQGPQGNEKLFF,TGTGCCTGTCCGGGACAGGGGCCACAGGGTAATGAAAAACTGTTTTTT
NA,TRBJ2-3,TRBV6-1,TRBD2,CASSGAQRGGVRTDTQYF,TGTGCCAGCAGTGGGGCCCAGCGGGGGGGCGTTCGCACAGATACGCAGTATTTT
NA,TRBJ1-2,TRBV9,TRBD1,CASSPRPGTGNYGYTF,TGTGCCAGCAGCCCACGTCCCGGGACAGGGAACTATGGCTACACCTTC
NA,TRBJ2-1,TRBV6-1,TRBD2,CASSGRTSGTPYNEQFF,TGTGCCAGCAGTGGGCGGACTAGCGGGACTCCCTACAATGAGCAGTTCTTC
few,TRBJ1-3,TRBV29-1,NA,CSVVGGSPGNTIYF,TGCAGCGTTGTTGGGGGGTCTCCCGGAAACACCATATATTTT
NA,TRBJ2-3,TRBV30,TRBD1,CAWGTVDTQYF,TGTGCCTGGGGGACAGTAGATACGCAGTATTTT
NA,TRBJ2-2,TRBV7-9,NA,CASSFQSAGELFF,TGTGCCAGCAGCTTTCAGTCAGCCGGGGAGCTGTTTTTT
NA,TRBJ1-2,TRBV6-5,TRBD1,CASSSIVTGGGGYTF,TGTGCCAGCAGTTCAATCGTTACAGGGGGCGGAGGCTACACCTTC
NA,TRBJ2-3,TRBV9,TRBD2,CASSVAQRGYTDTQYF,TGTGCCAGCAGCGTAGCTCAGCGGGGGTACACAGATACGCAGTATTTT
NA,TRBJ1-1,TRBV29-1,NA,CSVEVKAGTEAFF,TGCAGCGTTGAAGTAAAGGCAGGCACTGAAGCTTTCTTT
NA,TRBJ1-4,TRBV5-1,NA,CASSTGGGREKLFF,TGCGCCAGCAGCACCGGGGGGGGGAGAGAAAAACTGTTTTTT
NA,TRBJ1-1,TRBV7-2,NA,CASSLSGGLNTEAFF,TGTGCCAGCAGCTTAAGTGGCGGATTGAACACTGAAGCTTTCTTT
NA,TRBJ2-4,TRBV7-2,TRBD1,CASSPGTGKAKNIQYF,TGTGCCAGCAGCCCCGGGACAGGGAAGGCCAAAAACATTCAGTACTTC
NA,TRBJ1-1,TRBV6-1,NA,CASSGGTKNTEAFF,TGTGCCAGCAGTGGAGGGACAAAAAACACTGAAGCTTTCTTT
NA,TRBJ1-4,TRBV10-3,NA,CAIRQGGEEKLFF,TGTGCCATCAGGCAGGGCGGAGAAGAAAAACTGTTTTTT
NA,TRBJ1-1,TRBV7-9,NA,CASSSRQAGTNTEAFF,TGTGCCAGCAGCTCCCGACAGGCCGGGACGAACACTGAAGCTTTCTTT
NA,TRBJ1-1,TRBV7-2,TRBD1,CASSARDRGRGAFF,TGTGCCAGCAGCGCCCGGGACAGGGGGCGCGGAGCTTTCTTT
NA,TRBJ1-1,TRBV5-1,NA,CASSLGRGNTEAFF,TGCGCCAGCAGCCTGGGACGGGGGAACACTGAAGCTTTCTTT
NA,TRBJ2-7,TRBV9,NA,CASSVAPSFADEQYF,TGTGCCAGCAGCGTAGCCCCGAGCTTCGCGGACGAGCAGTACTTC
NA,TRBJ2-7,TRBV6-5,NA,CASSLGGASYEQYF,TGTGCCAGCAGTTTAGGGGGGGCCTCGTACGAGCAGTACTTC
once,TRBJ1-1,TRBV6-5,NA,CASSYEEMNTEAFF,TGTGCCAGCAGTTACGAGGAGATGAACACTGAAGCTTTCTTT
NA,TRBJ2-2,TRBV7-8,TRBD1,CASSSGTGGTGELFF,TGTGCCAGCAGCTCCGGGACAGGGGGCACCGGGGAGCTGTTTTTT
NA,TRBJ2-7,TRBV5-1,TRBD1,CASSWTGSYEQYF,TGCGCCAGCAGCTGGACAGGCTCCTACGAGCAGTACTTC
NA,TRBJ2-2,TRBV12-5,TRBD2,CASGLVPGLAGGPPGELFF,TGTGCTAGTGGTTTGGTACCGGGACTAGCGGGGGGGCCCCCGGGGGAGCTGTTTTTT
NA,TRBJ2-7,TRBV18,TRBD1,CASSPTGGDYEQYF,TGTGCCAGCTCACCGACAGGGGGGGACTACGAGCAGTACTTC
NA,TRBJ2-3,TRBV5-1,TRBD2,CASSLVRLAGGADTQYF,TGCGCCAGCAGCTTGGTCAGACTAGCGGGCGGCGCAGATACGCAGTATTTT
NA,TRBJ2-3,TRBV5-1,TRBD1,CASSNSSTGTADTQYF,TGCGCCAGCAGCAACTCATCGACAGGGACGGCAGATACGCAGTATTTT
NA,TRBJ1-2,TRBV5-6,NA,CASSFSYYGYTF,TGTGCCAGCAGCTTTAGCTACTATGGCTACACCTTC
once,TRBJ2-5,TRBV5-1,TRBD2,CASSDSGGAGLETQYF,TGCGCCAGCAGCGATAGCGGGGGGGCCGGTTTGGAGACCCAGTACTTC
NA,TRBJ2-7,TRBV11-2,TRBD1,CASSLRTGVYEQYF,TGTGCCAGCAGCTTAAGGACAGGTGTCTACGAGCAGTACTTC